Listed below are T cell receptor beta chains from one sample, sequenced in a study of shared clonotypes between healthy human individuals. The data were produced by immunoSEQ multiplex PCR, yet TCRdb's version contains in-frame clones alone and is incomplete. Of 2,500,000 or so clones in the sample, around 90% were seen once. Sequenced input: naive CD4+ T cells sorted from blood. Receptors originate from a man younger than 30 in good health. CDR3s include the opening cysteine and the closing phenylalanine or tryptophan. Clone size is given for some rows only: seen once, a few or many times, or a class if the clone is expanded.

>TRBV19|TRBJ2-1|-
CASSWSGSSYNEQFF
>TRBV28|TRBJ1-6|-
CASSFKPPLHF
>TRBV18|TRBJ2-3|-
CASSPSRPQGGGDTQYF
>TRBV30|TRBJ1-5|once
CAWSVPSGGQPQHF
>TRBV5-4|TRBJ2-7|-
CASSLARQGGSHEQYF
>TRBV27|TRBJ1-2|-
CASSSTAAPWYGYTF
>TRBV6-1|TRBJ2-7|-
CASSEPGPRGYEQYF
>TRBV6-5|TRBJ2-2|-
CASSYGGIGELFF
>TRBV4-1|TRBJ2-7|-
CASSQDLSSFYEQYF
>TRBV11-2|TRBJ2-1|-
CASSQRTGTGGYNEQFF
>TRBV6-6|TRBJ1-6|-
CASSYRDRGNSPLHF
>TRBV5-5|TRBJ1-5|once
CASSFVAQQPQHF
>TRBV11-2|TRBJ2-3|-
CASSLGLAGDTQYF
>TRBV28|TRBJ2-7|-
CASSQGPLRAEQYF
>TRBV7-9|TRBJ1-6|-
CASSLGETGLNSPLHF
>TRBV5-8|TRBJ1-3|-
CASSYRDTGNTIYF
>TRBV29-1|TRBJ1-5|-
CSVGTASNQPQHF